This TCR beta chain is from a study of tissue T cells after allogeneic stem cell transplantation. Study-wide findings and caveats: Only a limited share of tissue TCRs appeared in blood or spleen. Anatomically similar tissues had similar TCR repertoires within each patient.

The data were produced by immunoSEQ multiplex PCR, yet TCRdb's version contains in-frame clones alone and is incomplete. The sample contains about 50,000 clones, 65% to 80% of which appear only once. This clone has a single count. Its matching antigen is unknown. All gene names here are mouse names. The CDR3 end lies 1 residue beyond the end of the read and is filled in from the germline J gene. The CDR3 totals 16 residues. V was clipped by 0 bases and J by 0 bases, with 10 bases between them. The germline V gene encodes CDR1 LGHNA and CDR2 YNLKQL (reference sequence). Sequenced: sorted cells pooled from one or two spleens. The TCR originated in a pool of C57BL/6 mice in good health. The chain combines TRBV5 with TRBJ2-4; the D gene is possibly TRBD2 (6 bases). CDR3 DNA (partial): TGTGCCAGCAGCCAAGAATGGGGGATGAGTCAAAACACCTTGTAC. Protein: CASSQEWGMSQNTLY. The complete CDR3 reads CASSQEWGMSQNTLYF.